A selection of T cell receptor beta chains follows, all from one sample in a study of blood T cell repertoires in COVID-19. Clones were read by immunoSEQ multiplex PCR, and TCRdb kept only the in-frame ones, dropping some. The sample consists of around 120,000 clones, approximately 86% of them appearing once. Sequencing was carried out using peripheral blood. The receptors here all came from a woman in her forties or fifties with active or convalescent COVID-19. CDR3s include the opening cysteine and the closing phenylalanine or tryptophan. D genes are given only for firm matches. Not every row has a clone size; where given, it reads once, few, many or a size class.

TRBJ2-2	TRBD2	TRBV9	.	TGTGCCAGCAGCGTAGGGGCAGGGAGGGACACCGGGGAGCTGTTTTTT	CASSVGAGRDTGELFF
TRBJ2-1	TRBD2	TRBV4-3	.	TGCGCCAGCAGCCACTACACCGGGACTACAGCCTACAATGAGCAGTTCTTC	CASSHYTGTTAYNEQFF
TRBJ2-7	TRBD2	TRBV4-1	.	TGCGCCAGCAGCCAGGCTAGCGGGAGAAGCCCCTACGAGCAGTACTTC	CASSQASGRSPYEQYF
TRBJ2-7	.	TRBV6-1	.	TGTGCCAGCAGTGAATGGGGCAGCACCTACGAGCAGTACTTC	CASSEWGSTYEQYF
TRBJ2-7	.	TRBV5-5	few	TGTGCCAGCAGCTTGCTAAGGGTGCAGGGTACCTACGAGCAGTACTTC	CASSLLRVQGTYEQYF
TRBJ1-2	.	TRBV19	.	TGTGCCAGTAGTATAGATCGTGGACACGGAAACTATGGCTACACCTTC	CASSIDRGHGNYGYTF
TRBJ2-1	TRBD2	TRBV11-3	.	TGTGCCAGCAGCTCAGACGGGACTAGCGGGAGTAATGAGCAGTTCTTC	CASSSDGTSGSNEQFF
TRBJ1-2	TRBD1	TRBV18	.	TGTGCCAGCTCAAGACGGACAGGGACCATTTTCTATGGCTACACCTTC	CASSRRTGTIFYGYTF
TRBJ2-1	TRBD2	TRBV7-9	.	TGTGCCAGCAGCTATGCTAGCGGGAGGTACAATGAGCAGTTCTTC	CASSYASGRYNEQFF
TRBJ2-7	.	TRBV7-8	once	TGTGCCAGCTCCCTGGGGCCCAGCTCCTACGAGCAGTACTTC	CASSLGPSSYEQYF
TRBJ2-1	TRBD2	TRBV29-1	.	TGCAGCGCTCCTCCGATGGGCGGGAGGGTGGATGAGCAGTTCTTC	CSAPPMGGRVDEQFF
TRBJ1-1	TRBD1	TRBV25-1	.	TGTGCCAGCAGTGATCGCGGCAGGGGGCAGGGAGCTTTCTTT	CASSDRGRGQGAFF
TRBJ2-7	.	TRBV5-8	.	TGTGCCAGCAGCTTGGAGAGGGATCAAGAGCAGTACTTC	CASSLERDQEQYF
TRBJ1-2	.	TRBV5-8	.	TGTGCCAGCAGGACAGTTTATGGCTACACCTTC	CASRTVYGYTF
TRBJ1-1	TRBD1	TRBV3-1/TRBV3-2	.	TGTGCCGGCAGTAAACAGGGGGGGAAGACTGAAGCTTTCTTT	CAGSKQGGKTEAFF
TRBJ2-1	TRBD1	TRBV13	.	TGTGCCAGCAGCTCCGCGGGACAGGGGGGACCCCCGGCCTACAATGAGCAGTTCTTC	CASSSAGQGGPPAYNEQFF
TRBJ2-6	TRBD2	TRBV5-5	few	TGTGCCAGCAGCTTAGCTAGCGGGACTCCTGGGGCCAACGTCCTGACTTTC	CASSLASGTPGANVLTF
TRBJ2-7	.	TRBV28	.	TGTGCCAGCATTGGCGGCACCTCCTACGAGCAGTACTTC	CASIGGTSYEQYF
TRBJ2-7	TRBD1	TRBV3-1/TRBV3-2	.	TGTGCCAGCAGCCAGAGGGGACAGGGGGCAGGGGAGCAGTACTTC	CASSQRGQGAGEQYF
TRBJ2-3	TRBD1	TRBV7-2	.	TGTGCCAGCAGCTTACGGACAGGGACGACAGATACGCAGTATTTT	CASSLRTGTTDTQYF
TRBJ2-1	.	TRBV14	.	TGTGCCAGCAGCCAAGAGTCACGGTACAATGAGCAGTTCTTC	CASSQESRYNEQFF
TRBJ2-3	TRBD2	TRBV7-3	once	TGTGCCAGCAGCCCCGGGACTAGCGGCCACACAGATACGCAGTATTTT	CASSPGTSGHTDTQYF
TRBJ2-7	TRBD2	TRBV5-1	.	TGCGCCAGCAGCTTGTCTAGCGGGCTAGACTACGAGCAGTACTTC	CASSLSSGLDYEQYF
TRBJ2-2	.	TRBV11-2	.	TGTGCCAGCAGCTTAGGCCGGGGGATTAACACCGGGGAGCTGTTTTTT	CASSLGRGINTGELFF
TRBJ2-3	.	TRBV29-1	.	TGCAGCGTTGAAAAAACGGGGATTAGCACAGATACGCAGTATTTT	CSVEKTGISTDTQYF
TRBJ1-5	TRBD1	TRBV30	.	TGTGCCTGGAGCACCGGGACAGGGGCGGGCCAGCCCCAGCATTTT	CAWSTGTGAGQPQHF
TRBJ1-2	.	TRBV27	.	TGTGCCAGCAGCCATGACAGAGGGAGGTTTGGCTACACCTTC	CASSHDRGRFGYTF
TRBJ2-1	.	TRBV27	.	TGTGCCAGCAGTACCCCCGCGGTGCGGATCTCCTACAATGAGCAGTTCTTC	CASSTPAVRISYNEQFF
TRBJ2-3	.	TRBV5-4	.	TGTGCCAGCAGCTTGGCCTCCCAGGACACAGATACGCAGTATTTT	CASSLASQDTDTQYF
TRBJ1-2	TRBD1	TRBV6-1	.	TGTGCCAGCAGTGACGCCGGGACAGGCGCCACTAACTATGGCTACACCTTC	CASSDAGTGATNYGYTF
TRBJ2-5	TRBD2	TRBV30	.	TGTGCCTGGAGTCCGGGACTAGTCGGAGAGACCCAGTACTTC	CAWSPGLVGETQYF
TRBJ2-3	.	TRBV10-3	.	TGTGCCATCAGTGAGTCCGAGTCAGATACGCAGTATTTT	CAISESESDTQYF
TRBJ2-7	TRBD2	TRBV5-4	few	TGTGCCAGCAGCCGTGGACTAGCGGGAGTTGACGAGCAGTACTTC	CASSRGLAGVDEQYF
TRBJ2-1	TRBD2	TRBV4-2	once	TGTGCCAGCAGCCAAGGGCCAGCGGGAATCTACAATGAGCAGTTCTTC	CASSQGPAGIYNEQFF
TRBJ2-4	.	TRBV6-5	once	TGTGCCGGTGGACAAAGCGGGTACATTCAGTACTTC	CAGGQSGYIQYF
TRBJ2-1	TRBD2	TRBV12-3/TRBV12-4	.	TGTGCCAGCAGTTCGGGGGGATACAATGAGCAGTTCTTC	CASSSGGYNEQFF
TRBJ2-5	TRBD2	TRBV11-2	.	TGTGCCAGCAGCTTTCCCTCAACTAGCGGGAGGGCCAAAGAGACCCAGTACTTC	CASSFPSTSGRAKETQYF
TRBJ2-7	TRBD2	TRBV7-2	.	TGTGCCAGCAGCCGGGGACTAGCGGGAGGGCTTGACGAGCAGTACTTC	CASSRGLAGGLDEQYF
TRBJ2-1	TRBD2	TRBV6-2/TRBV6-3	once	TGTGCCAGCAGTTACGCCCCGGGAGGCTACAATGAGCAGTTCTTC	CASSYAPGGYNEQFF
TRBJ1-5	TRBD1	TRBV18	.	TGTGCCAGCTCCCCTTCACCGGGACAGGCCCAGCCCCAGCATTTT	CASSPSPGQAQPQHF
TRBJ2-7	.	TRBV6-4	once	TGTGCCAGCACCCCTTCAACCCCGGAGACAGGCCGTCGACCCCCTTACGAGCAGTACTTC	CASTPSTPETGRRPPYEQYF
TRBJ2-2	TRBD2	TRBV30	.	TGTGCCTGGCTAGCGGGAGGAACGAACACCGGGGAGCTGTTTTTT	CAWLAGGTNTGELFF
TRBJ2-2	.	TRBV5-4	.	TGTGCCAGCAGCCACGGGTCGCGGGAGCTGTTTTTT	CASSHGSRELFF
TRBJ1-2	TRBD1	TRBV27	.	TGTGCCAGCAGTTTAGGAGGGGGCGGCTACACCTTC	CASSLGGGGYTF
TRBJ1-1	TRBD1	TRBV6-2/TRBV6-3	.	TGTGCCAGCAGTTGGCTCAGGGGGCTGAACACTGAAGCTTTCTTT	CASSWLRGLNTEAFF
TRBJ2-5	TRBD1	TRBV10-3	.	TGTGCCACACAGGGGGCGGAAGAGACCCAGTACTTC	CATQGAEETQYF
TRBJ2-5	.	TRBV3-1/TRBV3-2	.	TGTGCCAGCAGCCCCGGGTCAAGCCAAGAGACCCAGTACTTC	CASSPGSSQETQYF
TRBJ2-2	TRBD2	TRBV6-2/TRBV6-3	.	TGTGCCAGCAGTTACATGGGACTAGCGGGAGATCGGACCGGGGAGCTGTTTTTT	CASSYMGLAGDRTGELFF